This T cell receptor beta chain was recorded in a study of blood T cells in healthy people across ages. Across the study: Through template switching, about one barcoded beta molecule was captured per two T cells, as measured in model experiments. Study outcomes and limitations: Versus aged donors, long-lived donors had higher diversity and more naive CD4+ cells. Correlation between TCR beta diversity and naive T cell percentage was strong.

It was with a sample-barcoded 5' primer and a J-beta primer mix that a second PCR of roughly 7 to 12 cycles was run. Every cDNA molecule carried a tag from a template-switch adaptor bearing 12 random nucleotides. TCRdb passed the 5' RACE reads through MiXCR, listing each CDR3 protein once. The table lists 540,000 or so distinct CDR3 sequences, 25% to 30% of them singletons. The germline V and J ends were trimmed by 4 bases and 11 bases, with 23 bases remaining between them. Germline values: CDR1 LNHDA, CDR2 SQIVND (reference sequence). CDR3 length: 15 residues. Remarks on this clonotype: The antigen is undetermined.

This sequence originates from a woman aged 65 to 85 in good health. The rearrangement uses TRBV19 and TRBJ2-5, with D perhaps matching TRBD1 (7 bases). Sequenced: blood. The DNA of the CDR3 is TGTGCCAGTAGTACCTTTCCGGGACAGAATCGGGAGCAGTACTTC. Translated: CASSTFPGQNREQYF. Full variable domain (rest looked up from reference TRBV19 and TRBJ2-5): DGGITQSPKYLFRKEGQNVTLSCEQNLNHDAMYWYRQDPGQGLRLIYYSQIVNDFQKGDIAEGYSVSREKKESFPLTVTSAQKNPTAFYLCASSTFPGQNREQYFGPGTRLLVL.